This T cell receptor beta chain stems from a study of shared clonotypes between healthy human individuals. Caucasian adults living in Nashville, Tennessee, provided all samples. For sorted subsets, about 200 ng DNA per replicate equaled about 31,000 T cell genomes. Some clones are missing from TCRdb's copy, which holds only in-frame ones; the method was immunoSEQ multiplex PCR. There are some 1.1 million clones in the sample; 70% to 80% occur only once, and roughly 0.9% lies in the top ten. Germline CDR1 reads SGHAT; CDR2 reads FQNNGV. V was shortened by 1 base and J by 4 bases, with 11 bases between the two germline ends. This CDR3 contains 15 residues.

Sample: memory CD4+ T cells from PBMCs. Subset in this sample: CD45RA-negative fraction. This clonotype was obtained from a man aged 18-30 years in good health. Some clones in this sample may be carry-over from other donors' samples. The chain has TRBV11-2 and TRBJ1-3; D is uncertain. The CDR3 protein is CASSLGSYEGNTIYF. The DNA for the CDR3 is TGTGCCAGCAGCTTAGGGAGCTACGAGGGAAACACCATATATTTT.